A single sample gave rise to the 12 T cell receptor beta chains below, sequenced in a study of T cell repertoires in cytomegalovirus infection. Each CDR3 protein gets one entry after TCRdb re-called the reads with MiXCR. The sample holds hundreds of thousands of distinct CDR3 sequences, approximately 24% seen once. The sequencing sample was made of CD8+ T cells from PBMCs. Every receptor here comes from a human donor in good health (CMV status not recorded). Some clones in this sample may be carry-over from other donors' samples.

In this sample, this clonotype turned up a few times. The chain recombines TRBV29-1 with TRBJ2-1; 8 bases align to TRBD1. The CDR3 extends over 14 amino acids. With 2 bases clipped from V and 7 bases from J, the junction kept 7 bases outside the gene matches. CDR1 and CDR2 (germline): SQVTM, ANQGSEA. CDR3 nucleotide sequence: TGCAGCGTTGAAAATGGACAGGGAGATAATGAGCAGTTCTTC. The encoded protein is CSVENGQGDNEQFF.

With regard to this clonotype: With a much larger clone just one base away, this may be a read error. The rearrangement links TRBV14 to TRBJ1-2, with D uncertain. The CDR3 totals 15 residues. Germline CDR1 is SGHDN and CDR2 is FVKESK. The CDR3 protein is CVSSQGWSDLWGYTF. CDR3 DNA: TGTGTCAGCAGCCAAGGGTGGAGCGACCTATGGGGCTACACCTTC.

The chain joins TRBV20-1 to TRBJ2-7; D may match TRBD1 or TRBD2 (5 bases each). The germline V gene encodes CDR1 DFQATT and CDR2 SNEGSKA (reference sequence). Deletions cut 2 bases from V and 2 bases from J, with 13 bases between. CDR3 size: 14 residues. For the CDR3, the DNA is TGCAGTGCTAGACCCCGGGACCGGACCTACGAGCAGTACGTC. Translating gives CSARPRDRTYEQYV.

The gene calls are TRBV7-9 and TRBJ2-2; D might be TRBD1 (5 bases). Looked up from germline, CDR1 is SEHNR and CDR2 is FQNEAQ (reference sequence). The CDR3 consists of 13 residues. Trimming took off 7 bases at V and 6 bases at J, with 12 bases between the two ends. The CDR3 reads CASIRDEAGELFF. The CDR3 DNA is TGTGCCAGCATCAGGGATGAGGCCGGGGAGCTGTTTTTT.

In its sample, this clonotype was seen a few times. J is TRBJ2-5 and V is TRBV25-1; the match to TRBD1 covers 10 bases. The CDR3 totals 13 residues. CDR1 MGHDK and CDR2 SYGVNS come from the germline V gene. Germline trimming cut 6 bases from V and 5 bases from J; bases unmatched to any gene: 3. This CDR3 is CASRTGGKETQYF. The CDR3 DNA sequence: TGTGCCAGCAGGACAGGGGGCAAGGAGACCCAGTACTTC.

The rearrangement uses TRBV7-9 and TRBJ2-1; 8 bases match TRBD1. Trimming removed 5 bases from V and 2 bases from J; junction bases left unmatched: 5. CDR3 length: 15 residues. Germline V gives CDR1 SEHNR, CDR2 FQNEAQ (reference sequence). The CDR3 loop is CASSGQGWTYNEQFF. CDR3 nucleotide sequence: TGTGCCAGCAGCGGACAGGGTTGGACCTACAATGAGCAGTTCTTC.

In this sample, this clonotype turned up a few times. The chain is built from TRBV20-1 and TRBJ2-7; 7 bases align to TRBD1. The CDR3 sequence is 14 residues long. V was pared by 0 bases and J by 0 bases, with 2 bases of the junction left unmatched. CDR1 DFQATT and CDR2 SNEGSKA come from the germline V gene (reference sequence). The CDR3 region is CSARDWDSSYEQYF. CDR3 DNA sequence: TGCAGTGCTAGAGATTGGGACAGCTCCTACGAGCAGTACTTC.

The V and J genes are TRBV6-2 or TRBV6-3 and TRBJ1-5; D not certain. Germline loops: CDR1 MNHEY, CDR2 SVGEGT. V shed 2 bases and J shed 3 bases, with 11 bases lying between them. The length of the CDR3 is 15 residues. The CDR3 DNA follows: TGTGCCAGCAGTTACCCGGAGGGAGACAATCAGCCCCAGCATTTT. Its translation is CASSYPEGDNQPQHF.

J is TRBJ1-2 and V is TRBV7-9, with TRBD1 matching over 7 bases. The CDR3 has 15 amino acids. V shed 4 bases and J 5 bases; nucleotides not matched to a gene: 10. Per germline, CDR1 SEHNR and CDR2 FQNEAQ (reference sequence). The CDR3 coding sequence is TGTGCCAGCAGCTCTGAAACAGGGGCGCTATATGGCTACACCTTC. Its translation: CASSSETGALYGYTF.

The table lists this clonotype with a few counts. This chain joins TRBV6-5 and TRBJ2-3; D remains ambiguous. The ends were cut back, 0 bases at V and 7 bases at J, with 8 bases in the middle. The CDR3 extends over 13 amino acids. The germline V gene encodes CDR1 MNHEY and CDR2 SVGAGI. CDR3 in amino acids: CASSYSAVNTQYF. As DNA, the CDR3 is TGTGCCAGCAGTTACTCTGCGGTGAATACGCAGTATTTT.

This clonotype came up a few times. This chain connects TRBV7-9 to TRBJ2-3, with TRBD2 matching over 11 bases. Trimming removed 5 bases from V and 1 base from J; junction bases left unmatched: 8. The CDR3 consists of 17 residues. Germline assignment: CDR1 SEHNR and CDR2 FQNEAQ (reference sequence). The CDR3 sequence is CASSTLLAGDRTDTQYF. The CDR3 bases are TGTGCCAGCAGCACTCTACTAGCGGGGGACCGCACAGATACGCAGTATTTT.

The count of this clonotype is one. Given the absence of the conserved phenylalanine or tryptophan at the CDR3 end, a read error is likely. The genes are TRBV7-1 and TRBJ2-1, with D unclear. TRBV7-1 is known as an ORF, though its function is uncertain. Trimming shortened V by 8 bases and J by 0 bases, and 11 bases separated the two germline ends. There are 14 residues in the CDR3. The CDR3 sequence: CASRTTSSYNEQFS. The CDR3 bases are TGTGCCAGCCGTACTACAAGCTCCTACAATGAGCAGTTCTCC.